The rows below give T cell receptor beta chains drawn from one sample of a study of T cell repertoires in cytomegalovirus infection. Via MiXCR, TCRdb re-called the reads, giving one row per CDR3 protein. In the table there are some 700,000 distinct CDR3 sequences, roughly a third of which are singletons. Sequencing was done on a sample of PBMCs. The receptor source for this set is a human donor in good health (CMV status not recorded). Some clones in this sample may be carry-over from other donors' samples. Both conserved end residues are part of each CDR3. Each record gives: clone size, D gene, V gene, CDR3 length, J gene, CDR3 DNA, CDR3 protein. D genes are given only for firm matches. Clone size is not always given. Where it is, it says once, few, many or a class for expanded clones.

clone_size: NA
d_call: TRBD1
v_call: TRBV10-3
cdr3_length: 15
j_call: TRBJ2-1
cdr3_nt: TGTGCCATCAGTGTTAGGGACAGTCCTGATAATGAGCAGTTCTTC
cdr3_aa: CAISVRDSPDNEQFF

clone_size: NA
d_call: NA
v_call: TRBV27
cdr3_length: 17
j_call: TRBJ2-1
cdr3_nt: TGTGCCAGCAGTTCCCGTCTGAGGTTGGGCCGGTACAATGAGCAGTTCTTC
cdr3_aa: CASSSRLRLGRYNEQFF

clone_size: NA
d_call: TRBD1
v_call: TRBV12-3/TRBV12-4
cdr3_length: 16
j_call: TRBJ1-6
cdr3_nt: TGTGCCAGCAGACGACAGGGGGCTGGGGTAAATTCACCCCTCCACTTT
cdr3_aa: CASRRQGAGVNSPLHF

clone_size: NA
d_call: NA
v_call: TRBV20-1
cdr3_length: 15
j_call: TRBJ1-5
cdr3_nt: TGCAGTGCTAGAGAGCCCGGGTTTGGCAATCAGCCCCAGCATTTT
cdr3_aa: CSAREPGFGNQPQHF

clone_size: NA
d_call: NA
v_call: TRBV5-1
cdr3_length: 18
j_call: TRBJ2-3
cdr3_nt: TGCGCCAGCAGCTCGGACTCTAACCCGGGACACACCACAGATACGCAGTATTTT
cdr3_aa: CASSSDSNPGHTTDTQYF

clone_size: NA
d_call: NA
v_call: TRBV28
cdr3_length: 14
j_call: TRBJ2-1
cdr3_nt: TGTGCCAGCAGTTTCTCGGCCTCCTACAATGAGCAGTTCTTC
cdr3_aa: CASSFSASYNEQFF

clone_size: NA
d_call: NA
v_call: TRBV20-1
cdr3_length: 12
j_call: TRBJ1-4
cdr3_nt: TGCAGTGCTAGCCCAACAAATGAAAAACTGTTTTTT
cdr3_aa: CSASPTNEKLFF

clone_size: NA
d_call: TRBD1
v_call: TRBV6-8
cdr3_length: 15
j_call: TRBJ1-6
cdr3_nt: TGTGCCAGCAGGTCGGGACAGAGCTATAATTCACCCCTCCACTTT
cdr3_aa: CASRSGQSYNSPLHF

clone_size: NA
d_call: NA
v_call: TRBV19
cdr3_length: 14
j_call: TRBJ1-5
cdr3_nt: TGTGCCAGTATCTGGAAGATGGGGGGCCAGCCCCAGCATTTT
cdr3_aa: CASIWKMGGQPQHF

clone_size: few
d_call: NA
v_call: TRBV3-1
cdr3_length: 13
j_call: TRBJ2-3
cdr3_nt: TGTGCCAGCAGCCAACGGAGCACAGATACGCAGTATTTT
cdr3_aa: CASSQRSTDTQYF

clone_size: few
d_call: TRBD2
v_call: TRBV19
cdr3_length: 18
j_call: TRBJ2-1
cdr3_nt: TGTGCCAGTAGTATTGATGGGGGACTAGCGGGAGCCTACAATGAGCAGTTCTTC
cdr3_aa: CASSIDGGLAGAYNEQFF

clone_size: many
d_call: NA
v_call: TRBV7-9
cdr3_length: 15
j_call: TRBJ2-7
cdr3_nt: TGTGCCAGCAGCTTTGGGGCGGGACAGTTATACGAGCAGTACTTC
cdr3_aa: CASSFGAGQLYEQYF

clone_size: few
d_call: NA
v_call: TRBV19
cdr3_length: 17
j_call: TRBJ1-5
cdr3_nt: TGTGCCAGTAGTTGGTCTTTCGGCATCTATAGCAATCAGCCCCAGCATTTT
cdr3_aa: CASSWSFGIYSNQPQHF

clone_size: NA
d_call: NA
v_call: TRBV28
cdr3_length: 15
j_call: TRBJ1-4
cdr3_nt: TGTGCCAGCAGTTTACGGTCTACAACTAATGAAAAACTGTTTTTT
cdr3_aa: CASSLRSTTNEKLFF

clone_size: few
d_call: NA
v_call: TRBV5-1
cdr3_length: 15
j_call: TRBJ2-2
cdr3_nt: TGCGCCAGCAGCAGATCTGGTGTTGACACCGGGGAGCTGTTTTTT
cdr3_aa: CASSRSGVDTGELFF